This TCR beta chain was obtained from a study of blood T cell repertoires in COVID-19. Study in general: Donors in the United States, Italy and Spain gave samples during acute or convalescent COVID-19. Sample material is recorded as cDNA or gDNA derived from T cells, B-cell-depleted T cells, or PBMCs.

In the source study's methods: The authors estimated nucleated cell counts from reference gene primer amplification. TCRdb keeps only in-frame clones here, not all; method: immunoSEQ multiplex PCR. The V and J calls and clone size come from that table; D and trimming were worked out from the DNA. The sample holds 60,000 to 75,000 clones; approximately 85% are singletons and the top ten take 30% to 40%. The CDR3 has 15 residues. Trimming at V came to 4 bases and at J to 6 bases, leaving 9 bases not matched to a gene. Germline assignment: CDR1 MDHEN and CDR2 SYDVKM. This receptor was taken from a woman aged 80 or over with active or convalescent COVID-19. The V gene is TRBV28, the J gene TRBJ1-2, with 9 bases matching TRBD1. The sequencing input was peripheral blood. The CDR3 DNA sequence: TGTGCCAGCAGTTCCGGGACAGGGACGGTCCATGGCTACACCTTC. Its protein product is CASSSGTGTVHGYTF.